This TCR beta chain was profiled in a study of CD8 T cells in ankylosing spondylitis. Study results and caveats: Reportedly, matched ankylosing spondylitis synovial fluid was significantly enriched for disease-linked clones. Characteristic, it appeared, of ankylosing spondylitis blood was a TCR beta motif of roughly 8 highly homologous variants.

Notes on this clonotype: Its antigen remains unidentified.

The CDR3 has 18 amino acids. Between the trimmed V and J ends, which lost 5 bases and 5 bases, there was a span of 28 bases. Germline loops: CDR1 MNHEY, CDR2 SVGAGI. From the 5' RACE reads, TCRdb called clonotypes with MiXCR, one entry per CDR3 protein. The data contain around 340,000 distinct CDR3 sequences, roughly 15% of them seen just once; the ten biggest clones take up less than 1.1%. This rearrangement joins TRBV6-5 to TRBJ2-7, with D perhaps matching TRBD1 (6 bases). The sample was blood, either unsorted or a sorted T cell fraction (not recorded which). The receptor comes from a male donor with ankylosing spondylitis or in good health (not recorded which). This chain's CDR3 is CASSPRNLMGAVSHEQYF. As DNA, the CDR3 is TGTGCCAGCAGTCCTCGAAACCTTATGGGGGCCGTTTCCCACGAGCAGTACTTC.